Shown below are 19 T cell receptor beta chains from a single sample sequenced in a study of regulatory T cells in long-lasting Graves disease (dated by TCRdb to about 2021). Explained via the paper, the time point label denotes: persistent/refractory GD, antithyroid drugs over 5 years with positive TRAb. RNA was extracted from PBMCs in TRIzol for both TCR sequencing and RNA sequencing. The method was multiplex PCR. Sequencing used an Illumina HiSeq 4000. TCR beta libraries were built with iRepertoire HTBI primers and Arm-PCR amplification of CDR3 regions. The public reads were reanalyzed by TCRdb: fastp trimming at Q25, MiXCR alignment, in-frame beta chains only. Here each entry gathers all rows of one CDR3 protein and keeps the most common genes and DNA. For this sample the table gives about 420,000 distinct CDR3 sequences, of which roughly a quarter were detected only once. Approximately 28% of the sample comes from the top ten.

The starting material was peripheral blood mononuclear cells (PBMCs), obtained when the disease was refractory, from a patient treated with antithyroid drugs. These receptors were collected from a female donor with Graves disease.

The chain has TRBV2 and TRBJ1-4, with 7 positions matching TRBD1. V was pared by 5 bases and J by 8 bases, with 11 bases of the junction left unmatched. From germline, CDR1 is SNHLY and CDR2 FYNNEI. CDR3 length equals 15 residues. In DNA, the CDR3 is TGTGCCAGCAGTACTGGACAGGTCGGGGAGGAAAAACTGTTTTTT. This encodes CASSTGQVGEEKLFF.

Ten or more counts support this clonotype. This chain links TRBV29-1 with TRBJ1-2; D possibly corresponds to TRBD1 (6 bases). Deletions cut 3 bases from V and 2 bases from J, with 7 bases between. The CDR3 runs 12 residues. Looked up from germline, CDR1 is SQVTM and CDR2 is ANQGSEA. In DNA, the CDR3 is TGCAGCGTTGACCAGGGGAACTATGGCTACACCTTC. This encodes CSVDQGNYGYTF.

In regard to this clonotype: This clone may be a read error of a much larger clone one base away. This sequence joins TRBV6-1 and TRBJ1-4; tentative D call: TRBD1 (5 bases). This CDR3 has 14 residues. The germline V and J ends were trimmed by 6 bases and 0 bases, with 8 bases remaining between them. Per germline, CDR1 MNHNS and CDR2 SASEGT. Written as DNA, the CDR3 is TGTGCCAGCAGGTCGACAGCAACTAATGAAAAACTGTTTTTT. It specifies CASRSTATNEKLFF.

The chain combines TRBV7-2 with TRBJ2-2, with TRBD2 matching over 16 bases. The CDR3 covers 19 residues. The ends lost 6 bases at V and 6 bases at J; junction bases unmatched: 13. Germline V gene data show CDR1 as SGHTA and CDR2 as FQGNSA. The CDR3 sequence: CASSYKDAGTSGRAGELFF. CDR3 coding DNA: TGTGCCAGCAGTTATAAGGACGCCGGGACTAGCGGGAGGGCCGGGGAGCTGTTTTTT.

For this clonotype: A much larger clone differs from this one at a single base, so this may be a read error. The CDR3 DNA follows: TGTGCCAACACCGAAAGAGACAAGCTTAACTATGGCTACACCTTC. Translation gives CANTERDKLNYGYTF. V gene TRBV2 combines with J gene TRBJ1-2; D uncertain. CDR1 SNHLY and CDR2 FYNNEI come from the germline V gene. V was clipped by 10 bases and J by 1 base, with 19 bases between them. The CDR3 consists of 15 residues.

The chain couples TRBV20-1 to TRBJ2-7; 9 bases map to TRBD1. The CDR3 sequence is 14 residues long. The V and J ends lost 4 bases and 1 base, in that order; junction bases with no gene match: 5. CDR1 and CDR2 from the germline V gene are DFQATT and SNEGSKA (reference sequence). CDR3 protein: CSAKGQGSSYEQYF. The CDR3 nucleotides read TGCAGTGCTAAGGGACAGGGTTCTTCCTACGAGCAGTACTTC.

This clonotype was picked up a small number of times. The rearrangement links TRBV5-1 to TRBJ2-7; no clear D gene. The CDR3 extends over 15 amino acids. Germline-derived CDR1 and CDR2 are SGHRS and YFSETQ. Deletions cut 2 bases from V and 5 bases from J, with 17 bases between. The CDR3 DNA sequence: TGCGCCAGCAGCTTACAATCACACGCCGTCCACGAGCAGTACTTC. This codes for CASSLQSHAVHEQYF.

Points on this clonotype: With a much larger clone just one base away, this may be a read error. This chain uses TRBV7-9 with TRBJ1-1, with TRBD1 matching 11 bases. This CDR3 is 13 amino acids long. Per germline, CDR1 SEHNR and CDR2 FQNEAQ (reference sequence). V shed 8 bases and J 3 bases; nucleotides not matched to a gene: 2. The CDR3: CASGTGGDTEAFF. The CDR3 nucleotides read TGTGCCAGCGGGACAGGGGGGGACACTGAAGCTTTCTTT.

The CDR3 spells CASSLEILGTQYF. CDR3 DNA: TGTGCCAGCAGCTTAGAAATACTGGGGACCCAGTACTTC. The gene calls are TRBV7-9 and TRBJ2-5; no clear D. Trimming left V 1 base short and J 7 bases short, with 10 bases between. Germline CDR1 SEHNR, CDR2 FQNEAQ (reference sequence). This CDR3 has 13 amino acids.

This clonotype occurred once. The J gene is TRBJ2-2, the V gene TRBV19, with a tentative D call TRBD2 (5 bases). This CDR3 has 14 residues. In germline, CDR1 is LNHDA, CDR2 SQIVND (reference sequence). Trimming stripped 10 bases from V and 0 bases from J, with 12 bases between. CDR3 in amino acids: CATKRTPNTGELFF. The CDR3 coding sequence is TGTGCCACCAAAAGGACTCCGAACACCGGGGAGCTGTTTTTT.

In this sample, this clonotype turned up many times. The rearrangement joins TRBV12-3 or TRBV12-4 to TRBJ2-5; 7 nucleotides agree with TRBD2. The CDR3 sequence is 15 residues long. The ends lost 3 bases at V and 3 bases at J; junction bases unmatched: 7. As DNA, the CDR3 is TGTGCCAGCAGTTTGGCTGGACTAGACGAAGAGACCCAGTACTTC. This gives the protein CASSLAGLDEETQYF.

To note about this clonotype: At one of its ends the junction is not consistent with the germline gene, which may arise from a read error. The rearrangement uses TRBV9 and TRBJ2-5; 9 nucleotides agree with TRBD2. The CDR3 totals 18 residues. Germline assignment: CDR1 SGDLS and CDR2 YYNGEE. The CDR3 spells CASSVQAETSGIQETHYF. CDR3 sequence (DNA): TGTGCCAGCAGCGTACAGGCTGAGACTAGCGGAATCCAAGAGACCCATTACTTC.

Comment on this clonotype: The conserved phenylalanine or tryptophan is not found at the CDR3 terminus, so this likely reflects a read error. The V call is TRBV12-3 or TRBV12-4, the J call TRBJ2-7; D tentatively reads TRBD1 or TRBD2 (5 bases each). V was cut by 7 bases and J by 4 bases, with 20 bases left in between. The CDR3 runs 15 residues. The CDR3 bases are TGTGCCAGCAAACTCTCCGGGACCAGACCTTACGAGCAGTACTCC. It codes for CASKLSGTRPYEQYS.

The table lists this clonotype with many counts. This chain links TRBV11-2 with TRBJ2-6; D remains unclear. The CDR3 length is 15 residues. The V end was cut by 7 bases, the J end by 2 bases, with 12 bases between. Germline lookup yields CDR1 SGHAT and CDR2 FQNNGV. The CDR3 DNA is TGTGCCAGCAACCAATTAGGCCCTGGGGCCAACGTCCTGACTTTC. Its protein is CASNQLGPGANVLTF. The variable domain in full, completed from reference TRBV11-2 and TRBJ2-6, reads EAGVAQSPRYKIIEKRQSVAFWCNPISGHATLYWYQQILGQGPKLLIQFQNNGVVDDSQLPKDRFSAERLKGVDSTLKIQPAKLEDSAVYLCASNQLGPGANVLTFGAGSRLTVL.

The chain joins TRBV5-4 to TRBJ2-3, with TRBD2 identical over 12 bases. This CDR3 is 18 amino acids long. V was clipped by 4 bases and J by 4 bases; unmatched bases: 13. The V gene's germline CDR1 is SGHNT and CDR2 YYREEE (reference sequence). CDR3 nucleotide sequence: TGTGCCAGCAGCCGCCGGACTAGCGGGATGTTAAGGTCAGATACGCAGTATTTT. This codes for CASSRRTSGMLRSDTQYF.

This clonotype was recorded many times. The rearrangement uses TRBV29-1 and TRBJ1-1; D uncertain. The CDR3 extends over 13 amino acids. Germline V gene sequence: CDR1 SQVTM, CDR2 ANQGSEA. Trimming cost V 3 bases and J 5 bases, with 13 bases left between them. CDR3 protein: CSVDSNGRTEAFF. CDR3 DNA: TGCAGCGTTGATTCGAACGGAAGGACTGAAGCTTTCTTT.

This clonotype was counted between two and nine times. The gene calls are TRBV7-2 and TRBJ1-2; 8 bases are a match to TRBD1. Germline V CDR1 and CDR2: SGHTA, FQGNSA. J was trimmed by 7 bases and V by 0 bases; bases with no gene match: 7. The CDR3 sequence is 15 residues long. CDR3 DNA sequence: TGTGCCAGCAGCTTAGCGTCGGGCAGGGGGCTTGGCTACACCTTC. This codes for CASSLASGRGLGYTF.

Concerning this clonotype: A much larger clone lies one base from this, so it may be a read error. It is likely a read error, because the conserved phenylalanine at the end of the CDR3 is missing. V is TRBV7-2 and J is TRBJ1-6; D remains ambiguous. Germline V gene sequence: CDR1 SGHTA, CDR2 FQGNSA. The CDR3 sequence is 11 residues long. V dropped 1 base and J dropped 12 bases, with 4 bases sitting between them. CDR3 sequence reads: CASSLGGPLHL. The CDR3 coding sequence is TGTGCCAGCAGCTTAGGGGGACCCCTCCACCTT.

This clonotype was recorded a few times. Written as DNA, the CDR3 is TGCAGTGCTAAATCCCCCGTCTACGAGCAGTACTTC. Translating gives CSAKSPVYEQYF. The chain employs TRBV20-1 and TRBJ2-7; D not certain. The CDR3 totals 12 residues. Trimming shortened V by 4 bases and J by 3 bases, and 10 bases separated the two germline ends. The germline V gene encodes CDR1 DFQATT and CDR2 SNEGSKA (reference sequence).